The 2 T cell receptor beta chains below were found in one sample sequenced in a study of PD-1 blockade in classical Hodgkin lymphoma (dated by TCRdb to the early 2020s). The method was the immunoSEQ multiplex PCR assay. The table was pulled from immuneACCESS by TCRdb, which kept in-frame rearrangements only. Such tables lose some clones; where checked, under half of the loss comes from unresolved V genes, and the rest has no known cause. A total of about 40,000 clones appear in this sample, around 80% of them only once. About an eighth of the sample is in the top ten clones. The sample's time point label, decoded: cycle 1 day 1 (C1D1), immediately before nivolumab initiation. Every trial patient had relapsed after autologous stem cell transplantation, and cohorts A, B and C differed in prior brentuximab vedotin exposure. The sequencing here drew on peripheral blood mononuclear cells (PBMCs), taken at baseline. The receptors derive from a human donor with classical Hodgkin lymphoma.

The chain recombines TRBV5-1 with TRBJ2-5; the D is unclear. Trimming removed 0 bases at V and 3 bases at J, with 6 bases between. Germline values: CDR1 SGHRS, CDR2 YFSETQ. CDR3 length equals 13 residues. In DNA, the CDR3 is TGCGCCAGCAGCTTGGATGTCGAAGAGACCCAGTACTTC. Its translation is CASSLDVEETQYF.

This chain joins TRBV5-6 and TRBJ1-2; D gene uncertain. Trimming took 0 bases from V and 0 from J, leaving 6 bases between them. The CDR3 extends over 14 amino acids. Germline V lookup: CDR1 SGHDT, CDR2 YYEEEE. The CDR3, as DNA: TGTGCCAGCAGCTTGGTCCTAGCTAACTATGGCTACACCTTC. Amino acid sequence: CASSLVLANYGYTF.